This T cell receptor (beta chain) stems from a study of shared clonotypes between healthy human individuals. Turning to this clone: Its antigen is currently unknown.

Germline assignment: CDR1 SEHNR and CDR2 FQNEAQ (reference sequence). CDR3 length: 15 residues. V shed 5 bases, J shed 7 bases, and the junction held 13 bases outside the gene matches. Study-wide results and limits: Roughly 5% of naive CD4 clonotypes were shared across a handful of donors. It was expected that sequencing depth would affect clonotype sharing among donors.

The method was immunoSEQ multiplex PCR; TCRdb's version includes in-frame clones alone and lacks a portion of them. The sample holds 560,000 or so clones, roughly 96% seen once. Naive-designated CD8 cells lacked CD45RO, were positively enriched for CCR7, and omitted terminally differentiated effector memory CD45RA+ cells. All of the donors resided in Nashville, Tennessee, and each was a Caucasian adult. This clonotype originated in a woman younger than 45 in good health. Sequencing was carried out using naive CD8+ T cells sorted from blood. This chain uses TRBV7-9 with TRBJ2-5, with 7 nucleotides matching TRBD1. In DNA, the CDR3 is TGTGCCAGCAGCCCCCAGACAGGGCCTGATGGGACCCAGTACTTC. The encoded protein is CASSPQTGPDGTQYF.